This T cell receptor beta chain was sequenced in a study of shared clonotypes between healthy human individuals. Here immunoSEQ multiplex PCR was the method, and the copy in TCRdb shows in-frame clones only, minus some. The data hold about 2.1 million clones, with 85% to 95% observed a single time. Study-wide results and caveats: Lower generation probabilities were found for non-shared clonotypes than for those shared by all four donors. With a handful of donors compared, 4.5% to 6.5% of naive CD4 clonotypes were shared.

CD45RO negativity and positive selection for CCR7 defined naive CD8 cells, a population that excluded terminally differentiated effector memory CD45RA+ cells. There were no recent acute infections or vaccinations among the donors, who were healthy HIV-negative adults. Regarding this clone: Its antigen is still unknown.

The sequenced sample consisted of naive CD8+ T cells from PBMCs. The TCR originated in a man between 18 and 35 years old in good health. Some clones in this sample may be carry-over from other donors' samples.

CDR3 bases: TGTGCCAGCAGCGAAGGAGGGACAGCGTATGGCTACACCTTC. Protein product: CASSEGGTAYGYTF. The chain couples TRBV7-9 to TRBJ1-2; 7 nucleotides match TRBD1. Germline V gene sequence: CDR1 SEHNR, CDR2 FQNEAQ (reference sequence). The CDR3 length is 14 residues. V shed 5 bases, J shed 5 bases, and the junction held 8 bases outside the gene matches.